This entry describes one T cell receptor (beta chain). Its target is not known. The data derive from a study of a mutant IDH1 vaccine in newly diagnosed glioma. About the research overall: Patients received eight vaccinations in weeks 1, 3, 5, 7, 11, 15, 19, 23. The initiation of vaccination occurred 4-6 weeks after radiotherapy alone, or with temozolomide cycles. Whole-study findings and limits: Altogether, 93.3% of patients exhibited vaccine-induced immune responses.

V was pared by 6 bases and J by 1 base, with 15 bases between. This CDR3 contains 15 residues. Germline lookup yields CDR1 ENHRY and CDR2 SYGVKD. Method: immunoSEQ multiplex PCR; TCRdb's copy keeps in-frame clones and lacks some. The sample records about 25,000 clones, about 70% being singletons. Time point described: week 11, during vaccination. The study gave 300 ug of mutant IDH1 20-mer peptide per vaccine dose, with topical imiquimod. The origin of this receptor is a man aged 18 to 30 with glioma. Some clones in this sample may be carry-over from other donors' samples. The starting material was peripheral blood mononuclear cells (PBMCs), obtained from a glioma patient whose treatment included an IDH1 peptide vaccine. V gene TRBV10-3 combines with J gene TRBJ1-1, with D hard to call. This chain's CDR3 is CAISPNGQQNTEAFF. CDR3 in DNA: TGTGCCATCAGCCCCAATGGGCAGCAGAACACTGAAGCTTTCTTT.